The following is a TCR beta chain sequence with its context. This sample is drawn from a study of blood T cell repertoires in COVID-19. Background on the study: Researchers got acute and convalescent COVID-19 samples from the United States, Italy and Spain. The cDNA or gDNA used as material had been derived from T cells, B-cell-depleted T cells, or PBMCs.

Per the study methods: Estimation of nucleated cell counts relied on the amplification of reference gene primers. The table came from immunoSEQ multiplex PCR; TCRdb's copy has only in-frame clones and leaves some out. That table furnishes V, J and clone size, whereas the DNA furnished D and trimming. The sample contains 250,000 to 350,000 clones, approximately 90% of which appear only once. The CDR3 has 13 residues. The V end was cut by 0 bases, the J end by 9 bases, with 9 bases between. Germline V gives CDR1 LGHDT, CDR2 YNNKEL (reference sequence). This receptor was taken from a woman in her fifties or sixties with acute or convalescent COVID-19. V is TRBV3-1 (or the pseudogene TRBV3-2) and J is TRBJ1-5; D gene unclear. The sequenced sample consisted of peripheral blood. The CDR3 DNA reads TGTGCCAGCAGCCAAGATTTGTCGAGGCCCCAGCATTTT. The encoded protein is CASSQDLSRPQHF.